There are a few counts of the clone carrying this TCR beta chain. Antigen unknown. The data are from a study of T-cell reconstitution after alpha-beta-depleted transplantation in children. Study conclusions and caveats: There were reportedly several hundred expanded graft clones from which alpha-beta T cells came about two months after transplant.

Germline V CDR1 and CDR2: MDHEN, SYDVKM. V was pared by 4 bases and J by 5 bases, with 8 bases of the junction left unmatched. This CDR3 spans 15 amino acids. This sample's TCRbeta library carried unique molecular identifier barcodes. TCRdb fed the PCR reads into MiXCR, producing one record per CDR3 protein. The sample holds about 210,000 distinct CDR3 sequences, about a sixth seen once. The sequenced sample was PBMCs, mostly from graft donor cells, obtained 360 days after TCRalphabeta/CD19-depleted stem cell transplant. The rearrangement uses TRBV28 and TRBJ2-5, with 9 bases matching TRBD2. This receptor was obtained from a male patient under 10 years old who had a stem cell transplant for acute lymphoblastic leukemia, so the T cells may come from the graft donor. The CDR3 DNA reads TGTGCCAGCAGTTCAGCTAGCGGGGAGCATGAGACCCAGTACTTC. Translation: CASSSASGEHETQYF.